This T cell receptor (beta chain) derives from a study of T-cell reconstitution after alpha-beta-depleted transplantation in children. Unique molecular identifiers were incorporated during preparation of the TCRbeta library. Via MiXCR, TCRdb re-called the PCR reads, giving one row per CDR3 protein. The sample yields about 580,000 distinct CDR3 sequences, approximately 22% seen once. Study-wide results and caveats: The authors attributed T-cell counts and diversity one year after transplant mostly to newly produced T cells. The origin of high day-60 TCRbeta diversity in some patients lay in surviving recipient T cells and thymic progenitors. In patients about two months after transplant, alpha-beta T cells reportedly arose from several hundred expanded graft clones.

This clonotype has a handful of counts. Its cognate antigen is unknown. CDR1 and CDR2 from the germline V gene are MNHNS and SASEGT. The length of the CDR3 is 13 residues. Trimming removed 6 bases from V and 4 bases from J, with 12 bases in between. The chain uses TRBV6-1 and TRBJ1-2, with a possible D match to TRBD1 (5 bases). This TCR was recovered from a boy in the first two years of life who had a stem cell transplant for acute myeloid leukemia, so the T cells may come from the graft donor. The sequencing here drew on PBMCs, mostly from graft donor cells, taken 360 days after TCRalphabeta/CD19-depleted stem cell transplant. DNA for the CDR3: TGTGCCAGCAGGGGTGGGACTACCTATGGCTACACCTTC. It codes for CASRGGTTYGYTF.